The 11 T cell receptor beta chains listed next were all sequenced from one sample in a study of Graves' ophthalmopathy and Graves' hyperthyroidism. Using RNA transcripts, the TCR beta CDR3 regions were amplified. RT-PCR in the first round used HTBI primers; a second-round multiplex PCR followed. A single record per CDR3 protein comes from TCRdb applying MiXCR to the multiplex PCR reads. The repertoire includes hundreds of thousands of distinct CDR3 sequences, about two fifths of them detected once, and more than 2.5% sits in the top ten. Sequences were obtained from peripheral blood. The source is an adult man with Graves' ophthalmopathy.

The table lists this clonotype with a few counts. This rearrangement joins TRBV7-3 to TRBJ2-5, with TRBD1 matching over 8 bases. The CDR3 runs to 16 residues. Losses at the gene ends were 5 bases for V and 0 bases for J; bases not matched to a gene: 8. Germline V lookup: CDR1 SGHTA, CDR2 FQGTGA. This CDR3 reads CASSPGQGLYQETQYF. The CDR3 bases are TGTGCCAGCAGCCCTGGACAGGGCTTGTACCAAGAGACCCAGTACTTC.

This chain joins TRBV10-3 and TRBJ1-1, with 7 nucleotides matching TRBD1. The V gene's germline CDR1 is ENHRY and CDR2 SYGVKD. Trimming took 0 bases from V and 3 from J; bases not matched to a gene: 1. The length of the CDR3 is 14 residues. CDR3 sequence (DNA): TGTGCCATCAGTGAGTCGGGACAGCACACTGAAGCTTTCTTT. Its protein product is CAISESGQHTEAFF.

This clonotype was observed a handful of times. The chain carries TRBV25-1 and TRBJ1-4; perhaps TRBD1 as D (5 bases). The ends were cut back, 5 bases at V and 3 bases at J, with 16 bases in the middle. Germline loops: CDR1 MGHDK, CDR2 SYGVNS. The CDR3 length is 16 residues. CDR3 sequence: CASSLSWGVANEKLFF. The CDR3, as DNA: TGTGCCAGCAGTTTATCGTGGGGGGTTGCTAATGAAAAACTGTTTTTT.

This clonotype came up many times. The CDR3 DNA is TGTGCCAGCAGCGTAGAACCCGACACTGAAGCTTTCTTT. Its translation: CASSVEPDTEAFF. V gene TRBV9 combines with J gene TRBJ1-1; no reliable D call. The CDR3 is made up of 13 amino acids. Trimming removed 0 bases from V and 3 bases from J, with 6 bases in between. Germline V gene lookup returns CDR1 SGDLS and CDR2 YYNGEE.

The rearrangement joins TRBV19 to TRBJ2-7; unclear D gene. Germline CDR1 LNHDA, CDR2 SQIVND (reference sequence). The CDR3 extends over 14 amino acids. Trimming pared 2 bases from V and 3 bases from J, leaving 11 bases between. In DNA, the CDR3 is TGTGCCAGTAGTATATCCGACAATAACTACGAGCAGTACTTC. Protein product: CASSISDNNYEQYF.

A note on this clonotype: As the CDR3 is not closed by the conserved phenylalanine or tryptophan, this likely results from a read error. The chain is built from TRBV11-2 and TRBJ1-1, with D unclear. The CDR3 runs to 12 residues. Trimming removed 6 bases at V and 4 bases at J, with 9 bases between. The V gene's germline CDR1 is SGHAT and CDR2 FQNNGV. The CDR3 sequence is CASSLVGTEAFL. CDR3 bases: TGTGCCAGCAGTTTGGTGGGCACTGAAGCTTTCCTT.

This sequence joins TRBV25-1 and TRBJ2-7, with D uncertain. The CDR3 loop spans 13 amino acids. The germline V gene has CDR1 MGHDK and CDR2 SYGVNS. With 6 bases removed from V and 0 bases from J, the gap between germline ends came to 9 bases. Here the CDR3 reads CASRLSSSYEQYF. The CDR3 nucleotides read TGTGCCAGCAGGTTGTCCAGCTCCTACGAGCAGTACTTC.

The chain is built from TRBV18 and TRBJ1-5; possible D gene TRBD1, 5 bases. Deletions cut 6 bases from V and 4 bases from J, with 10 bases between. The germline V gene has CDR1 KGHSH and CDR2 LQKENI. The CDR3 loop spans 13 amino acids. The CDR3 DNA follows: TGTGCCAGCTCGACACAGGAGAATCAGCCCCAGCATTTT. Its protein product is CASSTQENQPQHF.

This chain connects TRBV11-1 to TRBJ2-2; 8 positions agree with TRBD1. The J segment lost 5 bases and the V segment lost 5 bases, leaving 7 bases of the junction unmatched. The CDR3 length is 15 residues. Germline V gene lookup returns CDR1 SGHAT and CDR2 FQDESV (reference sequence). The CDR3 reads CASSLTGGGTGELFF. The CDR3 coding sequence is TGTGCCAGCAGCCTAACAGGGGGTGGTACCGGGGAGCTGTTTTTT.

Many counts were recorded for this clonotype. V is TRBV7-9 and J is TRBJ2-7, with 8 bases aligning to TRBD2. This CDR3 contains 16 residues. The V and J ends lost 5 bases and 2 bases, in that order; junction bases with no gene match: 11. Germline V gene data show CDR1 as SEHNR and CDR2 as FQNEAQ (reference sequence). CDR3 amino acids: CASSGGGAGGAYEQYF. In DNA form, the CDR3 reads TGTGCCAGCAGCGGCGGAGGGGCGGGAGGCGCCTACGAGCAGTACTTC.

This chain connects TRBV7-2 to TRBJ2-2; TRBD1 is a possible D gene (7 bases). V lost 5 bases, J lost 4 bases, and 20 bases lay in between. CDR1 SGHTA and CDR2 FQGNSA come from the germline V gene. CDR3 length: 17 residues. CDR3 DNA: TGTGCCAGCAGCGTTGGTGGCAGGGGGGATGTCACCGGGGAGCTGTTTTTT. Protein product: CASSVGGRGDVTGELFF. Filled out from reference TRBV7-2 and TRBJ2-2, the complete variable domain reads GAGVSQSPSNKVTEKGKDVELRCDPISGHTALYWYRQSLGQGLEFLIYFQGNSAPDKSGLPSDRFSAERTGGSVSTLTIQRTQQEDSAVYLCASSVGGRGDVTGELFFGEGSRLTVL.